A selection of T cell receptor beta chains follows, all from one sample in a study of blood T cell repertoires in COVID-19. Measured with immunoSEQ multiplex PCR; TCRdb has only the in-frame clones, and not every one. Of approximately 360,000 clones in the sample, roughly 90% are singletons; the top ten hold over 1%. The sequencing input was peripheral blood. The source of these receptors is a man aged 40-49 years with acute or convalescent COVID-19. Each CDR3 is given with its conserved first and last residue. The order of the fields is D gene, J gene, V gene, clone size, CDR3 DNA, CDR3 protein. D genes are given only for firm matches. Rows may omit the clone size; those that give it use once, few, many or a size class.

>TRBD2|TRBJ2-3|TRBV3-1/TRBV3-2|-
TGTGCCAGCAGCCCGGGACTAGCGGGGTCGACAGATACGCAGTATTTT
CASSPGLAGSTDTQYF
>-|TRBJ2-5|TRBV7-2|-
TGTGCCAGCAGCTTAGCGCGTCACCAGGGGGAGGCCCAGTACTTC
CASSLARHQGEAQYF
>TRBD2|TRBJ2-1|TRBV11-3|few
TGTGCCAGCAGCTTAAGGGCGGGAGAATACAATGAGCAGTTCTTC
CASSLRAGEYNEQFF
>-|TRBJ2-1|TRBV15|-
TGTGCCACCAGCAGGACACTCCAGGACAATGAGCAGTTCTTC
CATSRTLQDNEQFF
>-|TRBJ1-2|TRBV19|-
TGTGCCAGTAGTGCGCAGGGGAAGGGCGCCTGGTATGGCTACACCTTC
CASSAQGKGAWYGYTF
>-|TRBJ1-2|TRBV5-1|-
TGCGCCAGCAGCTTGGATCAGTTCAATTATGGCTACACCTTC
CASSLDQFNYGYTF
>TRBD1|TRBJ1-1|TRBV7-8|-
TGTGCCAGCAGCTTTGACAGGGACACTGAAGCTTTCTTT
CASSFDRDTEAFF
>TRBD1|TRBJ1-3|TRBV28|-
TGTGCCAGCAGTTTTTTTCTCGGGACAGGGACGGCCCTGACTGACTCTGGAAACACCATATATTTT
CASSFFLGTGTALTDSGNTIYF
>-|TRBJ2-5|TRBV7-3|-
TGTGCCAGCAGCAAAGGAGGGAGAGAGACCCAGTACTTC
CASSKGGRETQYF
>-|TRBJ2-2|TRBV9|-
TGTGCCAGCAGCCCCACCCAACACCCCAGCGGGGAGCTGTTTTTT
CASSPTQHPSGELFF
>TRBD2|TRBJ2-1|TRBV5-6|-
TGTGCCAGCACACCCGGGGCGGGAGGTGTATGGGAGCAGTTCTTC
CASTPGAGGVWEQFF
>-|TRBJ2-3|TRBV5-6|-
TGTGCCAGCAGCTTGTCGGTTCCCACAGATACGCAGTATTTT
CASSLSVPTDTQYF
>-|TRBJ2-4|TRBV6-6|-
TGTGCCAGCAGTTACTCCAGGGATCTACCCAAAAACATTCAGTACTTC
CASSYSRDLPKNIQYF
>-|TRBJ2-5|TRBV9|many
TGTGCCAGCAGCGTAGGAGGTGGGGCCTCGTACCAAGAGACCCAGTACTTC
CASSVGGGASYQETQYF
>-|TRBJ1-4|TRBV4-1|-
TGCGCCAGCAGCCAGACACCTGCAACTAATGAAAAACTGTTTTTT
CASSQTPATNEKLFF
>-|TRBJ2-7|TRBV5-1|few
TGCGCCAGCAGCTTGGACTGGACAGAAGAGCAGTACTTC
CASSLDWTEEQYF
>-|TRBJ1-1|TRBV5-1|once
TGCGCCAGCAGCTTGGGATACCGACAGAGCATGAACACTGAAGCTTTCTTT
CASSLGYRQSMNTEAFF
>-|TRBJ2-1|TRBV11-3|once
TGTGCCAGCAGCCCCGGGACTCCCCCCTACAATGAGCAGTTCTTC
CASSPGTPPYNEQFF
>-|TRBJ2-2|TRBV7-2|-
TGTGCCAGCAGCTTAGTGTCCTTAAACACCGGGGAGCTGTTTTTT
CASSLVSLNTGELFF
>TRBD1|TRBJ2-7|TRBV28|-
TGTGCCAGTAACAGGGGTGACTACGAGCAGTACTTC
CASNRGDYEQYF
>TRBD2|TRBJ2-5|TRBV15|few
TGTGCCACCAGCAGAGATCTAGGACTAGGGCAAGAGACCCAGTACTTC
CATSRDLGLGQETQYF
>-|TRBJ1-4|TRBV18|once
TGTGCCAGCTCACCATCAAGGACAGAGAATGAAAAACTGTTTTTT
CASSPSRTENEKLFF
>TRBD1|TRBJ2-5|TRBV5-1|-
TGCGCCAGCAGCCTCAATCCGCAGGGGGCGAGGGAGACCCAGTACTTC
CASSLNPQGARETQYF
>-|TRBJ1-3|TRBV12-3/TRBV12-4|-
TGTGCCAGCAGCATCAGCTCTGGAAACACCATATATTTT
CASSISSGNTIYF
>-|TRBJ2-3|TRBV24-1|once
TGTGCCACCACGGGAACGGCGCAGTCAGATACGCAGTATTTT
CATTGTAQSDTQYF
>-|TRBJ2-2|TRBV7-2|-
TGTGCCAGCAGCTTAGGCCGGTTGGTAGCGGCGAACACCGGGGAGCTGTTTTTT
CASSLGRLVAANTGELFF
>-|TRBJ2-1|TRBV6-4|-
TGTGCCACCAGGGGAGGGGGGTACAATGAGCAGTTCTTC
CATRGGGYNEQFF
>TRBD1|TRBJ1-1|TRBV29-1|-
TGCAGCGTAGCCGGGACAGGGGGTTGGACTGAAGCTTTCTTT
CSVAGTGGWTEAFF
>-|TRBJ2-2|TRBV5-1|-
TGCGCCAGCAGCTTGGGGCGGGACGACTGGTACTACACCGGGGAGCTGTTTTTT
CASSLGRDDWYYTGELFF
>-|TRBJ1-2|TRBV5-5|-
TGTGCCAGCAGCTTGGTAGGGCAGCGGTTGAACTATGGCTACACCTTC
CASSLVGQRLNYGYTF
>TRBD1|TRBJ2-7|TRBV11-2|-
TGTGCCAGCAGCTTAGAGATCGCGGGACAGGGGGCCTACGAGCAGTACTTC
CASSLEIAGQGAYEQYF
>-|TRBJ2-5|TRBV11-2|-
TGTGCCAGCAGCTTAAAAGGTCCAAGGACACGGGTCAGAGAGACCCAGTACTTC
CASSLKGPRTRVRETQYF
>TRBD1|TRBJ2-7|TRBV27|once
TGTGCCAGCAGTTTCCGACTAACCGGGACAGAGAGCTACGAGCAGTACTTC
CASSFRLTGTESYEQYF
>TRBD1|TRBJ1-1|TRBV6-5|-
TGTGCCAGCAAAGCCAGACAGGGCCTGAACACTGAAGCTTTCTTT
CASKARQGLNTEAFF
>TRBD2|TRBJ2-1|TRBV2|-
TGTGCCAGTATCGGACTAGCGGGGAACAATGAGCAGTTCTTC
CASIGLAGNNEQFF
>TRBD1|TRBJ2-5|TRBV10-3|once
TGTGCCATCAGTGACGGCAGGGGGGAGACCCAGTACTTC
CAISDGRGETQYF
>-|TRBJ1-2|TRBV27|-
TGTGCCAGCAGGGGGTTGCGGGGTGCGAACTATGGCTACACCTTC
CASRGLRGANYGYTF
>-|TRBJ1-6|TRBV5-1|few
TGCGCCAGCAGCCCGGTCGACTTAAATTCACCCCTCCACTTT
CASSPVDLNSPLHF
>-|TRBJ2-7|TRBV27|-
TGTGCCAGCAGTCTCACAGGTTTCGAGCAGTACTTC
CASSLTGFEQYF
>-|TRBJ1-1|TRBV6-6|-
TGTGCCAGCAGGCCCGGACAGCAGGGAGGGACTGAAGCTTTCTTT
CASRPGQQGGTEAFF
>-|TRBJ1-1|TRBV7-6|-
TGTGCCAGCAGCTCAGCCATAAGGGGGGGCACTGAAGCTTTCTTT
CASSSAIRGGTEAFF
>TRBD2|TRBJ2-2|TRBV9|few
TGTGCCAGCAGCGTAGGTCTAGCGGGAGGCGGGGAGCTGTTTTTT
CASSVGLAGGGELFF
>TRBD1|TRBJ1-1|TRBV9|-
TGTGCCAGCAGCCCCCGGGGGACAGCGAACACTGAAGCTTTCTTT
CASSPRGTANTEAFF
>-|TRBJ1-2|TRBV5-4|-
TGTGCCAGCAGCCAGGGAGGCCAGTCCGAGTGGTATGGCTACACCTTC
CASSQGGQSEWYGYTF
>TRBD2|TRBJ2-7|TRBV5-4|-
TGTGCCACGGGACCGCGACTAGCGGGGCGTCGAGGGTACGAGCAGTACTTC
CATGPRLAGRRGYEQYF
>TRBD2|TRBJ2-7|TRBV5-6|-
TGTGCCAGCAGCCCAGGGACTAGCGGGGGTTACGAGCAGTACTTC
CASSPGTSGGYEQYF
>-|TRBJ1-2|TRBV11-2|-
TGTGCCAGCAGCCCCCGAGGTGGCAGGGATGGCTACACCTTC
CASSPRGGRDGYTF
>TRBD2|TRBJ2-1|TRBV7-2|-
TGTGCCAGCAGCTTGCCGGGGGGGCCTATCGACAATGAGCAGTTCTTC
CASSLPGGPIDNEQFF
>-|TRBJ2-3|TRBV27|-
TGTGCCAGCAGTTTATCGTCCGTGTCGGGCACAGATACGCAGTATTTT
CASSLSSVSGTDTQYF
>-|TRBJ2-7|TRBV6-2/TRBV6-3|-
TGTGCCAGCAGTTATTTGGGTAGCGGAAACTACGAGCAGTACTTC
CASSYLGSGNYEQYF
>TRBD1|TRBJ2-5|TRBV6-2/TRBV6-3|-
TGTGCCAGCAGTTACGCATACAGGGGCGGAGAGACCCAGTACTTC
CASSYAYRGGETQYF
>-|TRBJ1-1|TRBV6-2/TRBV6-3|-
TGTGCCAGCAGCCGGGACTCTGGAGCTGAAGCTTTCTTT
CASSRDSGAEAFF
>-|TRBJ1-3|TRBV10-2|few
TGCGCCAGCAGTGAAAGCGCCGGGAGCTCTGGAAACACCATATATTTT
CASSESAGSSGNTIYF
>TRBD1|TRBJ2-7|TRBV9|-
TGTGCCAGCAGCGTAGGCCCTGGGACAGCCTACGAGCAGTACTTC
CASSVGPGTAYEQYF
>TRBD2|TRBJ2-7|TRBV11-2|once
TGTGCCAGCAGCCCATGGACTAGCGGGAGGGACGAGCAGTACTTC
CASSPWTSGRDEQYF
>-|TRBJ2-1|TRBV4-2|many
TGTGCCAGCAGCCAAAACAGGAATGAGCAGTTCTTC
CASSQNRNEQFF
>-|TRBJ1-5|TRBV28|-
TGTGCCAGCAGTTTCCCCGGGGGGGGTCGTAATCAGCCCCAGCATTTT
CASSFPGGGRNQPQHF
>-|TRBJ1-1|TRBV3-1/TRBV3-2|-
TGTGCCAGCAGCCATTGGGGGGGCGAGAGTTTATATGGAGCTTTCTTT
CASSHWGGESLYGAFF
>-|TRBJ1-1|TRBV7-9|-
TGTGCCAGCTGGGGGGAGATGAACACTGAAGCTTTCTTT
CASWGEMNTEAFF